This TCR beta chain was found in a study of blood T cell repertoires in COVID-19. Profiling relied on immunoSEQ multiplex PCR, and the TCRdb table lists in-frame clones only, not all of them. Altogether tens of thousands of clones are present, more than 70% being singletons, with the ten largest covering 16%. The V gene end was trimmed by 3 bases and the J gene end by 1 base; junction bases not matched to a gene: 4. CDR1 SGHRS and CDR2 YFSETQ come from the germline V gene. The CDR3 has 15 amino acids. The TCR comes from a man aged 65 to 79 with active or convalescent COVID-19. The sequencing input was peripheral blood. This chain links TRBV5-1 with TRBJ2-3; TRBD1 matches 8 bases. CDR3 DNA sequence: TGCGCCAGCAGCTCTCAGGGGGCGGGCACAGATACGCAGTATTTT. Amino acid sequence: CASSSQGAGTDTQYF.